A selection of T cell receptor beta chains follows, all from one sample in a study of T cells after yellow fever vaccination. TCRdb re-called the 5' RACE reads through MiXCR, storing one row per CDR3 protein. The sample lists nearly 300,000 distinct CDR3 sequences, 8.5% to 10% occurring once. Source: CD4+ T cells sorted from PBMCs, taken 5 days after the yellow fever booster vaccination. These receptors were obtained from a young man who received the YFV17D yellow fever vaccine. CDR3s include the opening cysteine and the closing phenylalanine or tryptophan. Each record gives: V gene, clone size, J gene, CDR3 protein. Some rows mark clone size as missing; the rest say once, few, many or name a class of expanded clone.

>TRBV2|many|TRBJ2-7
CASSDDGAGSYEQYF
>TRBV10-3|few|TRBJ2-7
CAISESGSYEQYF
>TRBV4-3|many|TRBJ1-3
CASSQALPGQTSGNTIYF
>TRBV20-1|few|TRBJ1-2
CSASARGRSYGYTF
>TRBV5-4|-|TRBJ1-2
CASSLVGRSGYTF
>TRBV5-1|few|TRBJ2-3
CASSWTGSGSDTQYF
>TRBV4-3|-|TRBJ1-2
CASSQEWAGGFYGYTF
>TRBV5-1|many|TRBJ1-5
CASSPDQGRQPQHF
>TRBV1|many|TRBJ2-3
CTSSVGTSGGQTDTQYF
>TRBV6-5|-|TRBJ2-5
CASSSPAKETQYF
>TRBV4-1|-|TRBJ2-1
CASSSGEGPSYNEQFF
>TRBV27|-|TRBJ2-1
CASSSGLAVRNEQFF
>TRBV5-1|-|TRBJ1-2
CASSLGTGVGYGYTF
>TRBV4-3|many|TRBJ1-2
CASSQDSGQGARIYGYTF
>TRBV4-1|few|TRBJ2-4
CASSLDRAGKNIQYF
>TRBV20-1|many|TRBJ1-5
CSASTGSNQPQHF